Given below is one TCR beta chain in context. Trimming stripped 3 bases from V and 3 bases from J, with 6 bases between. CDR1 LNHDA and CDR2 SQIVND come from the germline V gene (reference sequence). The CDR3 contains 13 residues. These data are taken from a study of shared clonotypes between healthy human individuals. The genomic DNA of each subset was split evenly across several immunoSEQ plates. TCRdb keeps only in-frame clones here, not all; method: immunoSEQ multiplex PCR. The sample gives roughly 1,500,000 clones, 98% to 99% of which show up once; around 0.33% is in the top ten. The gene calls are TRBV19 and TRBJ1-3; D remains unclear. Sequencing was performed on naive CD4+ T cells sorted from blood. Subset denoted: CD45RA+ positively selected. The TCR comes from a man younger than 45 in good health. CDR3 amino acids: CASSIAFGNTIYF. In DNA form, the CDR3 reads TGTGCCAGTAGTATTGCCTTTGGAAACACCATATATTTT.